This paragraph reports one TCR beta chain. Its antigen is unidentified. Terminally differentiated effector memory CD45RA+ cells were left out of the naive CD8 fraction, which was CD45RO-negative and positively selected for CCR7. Free of recent acute infections or vaccinations, the donors were healthy HIV-negative adults. V shed 2 bases and J 0 bases; nucleotides not matched to a gene: 7. The germline V gene encodes CDR1 SNHLY and CDR2 FYNNEI. The CDR3 sequence is 17 residues long. The sample is drawn from a study of shared clonotypes between healthy human individuals. Study-wide context: CD4 naive and memory got three plates each, CD8 naive two, CD8 memory one. General observations from the study: The authors expected sequencing depth to affect clonotype sharing among donors.

Only in-frame clones appear in the TCRdb table, and some are missing; sequencing was by immunoSEQ multiplex PCR. Of millions of clones in the sample, more than 85% were seen once. Sequencing was done on a sample of naive CD8+ T cells from PBMCs. The clonotype was recovered from a man younger than 35 in good health. Some clones in this sample may be carry-over from other donors' samples. The chain carries TRBV2 and TRBJ2-1; 7 bases agree with TRBD2. This CDR3 is CASSEWASGSSYNEQFF. Here the CDR3 DNA reads TGTGCCAGCAGTGAATGGGCTAGCGGAAGCTCCTACAATGAGCAGTTCTTC.